The next 8 T cell receptor beta chains were all read from a single sample in a study of CD8 T cells in Susac syndrome. The RNA input was about 0.5 to 1 ug, and it was reverse transcribed with random hexamers. Via MiXCR, TCRdb re-called the immunoSEQ multiplex PCR reads, giving one row per CDR3 protein. The sample shows about 140,000 distinct CDR3 sequences, approximately 93% of them seen only once. Sample: CD8+ T cells from PBMCs. The receptors were gathered from a human donor in good health.

The chain recombines TRBV29-1 with TRBJ1-1; tentatively, D is TRBD1 (5 bases). The CDR3 is 13 residues long. Deletions cut 4 bases from V and 1 base from J, with 10 bases between. The germline V gene encodes CDR1 SQVTM and CDR2 ANQGSEA. The CDR3 here is CSVVLGGNTEAFF. The CDR3 DNA sequence: TGCAGCGTTGTTTTGGGGGGGAACACTGAAGCTTTCTTT.

The chain has TRBV19 and TRBJ2-1; D unclear. Deletions cut 8 bases from V and 4 bases from J, with 9 bases between. In germline, CDR1 is LNHDA, CDR2 SQIVND (reference sequence). There are 12 residues in the CDR3. CDR3: CASGFGYNEQFF. The CDR3 coding sequence is TGTGCCAGTGGCTTCGGGTACAATGAGCAGTTCTTC.

The chain uses TRBV2 and TRBJ1-1; D is uncertain. Germline CDR1 is SNHLY and CDR2 is FYNNEI. The CDR3 is 12 amino acids. The CDR3 nucleotides read TGTGTGGCGAGGGATGGAAACACTGAAGCTTTCTTT. It encodes CVARDGNTEAFF.

The gene calls are TRBV29-1 and TRBJ2-1; TRBD2 matches 10 bases. The CDR3 consists of 20 residues. In germline, CDR1 is SQVTM, CDR2 ANQGSEA. V lost 0 bases to trimming and J lost 4 bases; unmatched junction nucleotides: 18. Here the CDR3 DNA reads TGCAGCGTTGAAGATCTGGCAGGGGGAAGCGGGAGGGCGGTTTACAATGAGCAGTTCTTC. It encodes CSVEDLAGGSGRAVYNEQFF.

The genes are TRBV29-1 and TRBJ2-7; D unresolved. V was pared by 2 bases and J by 5 bases, with 7 bases between. The CDR3 is made up of 11 amino acids. Per the germline V gene, CDR1 is SQVTM and CDR2 is ANQGSEA. Written as DNA, the CDR3 is TGCAGCGTTGAATCCCGACACGAGCAGTACTTC. Its protein product is CSVESRHEQYF.

The chain is built from TRBV13 and TRBJ1-2; D is unresolved. Germline V lookup: CDR1 PRHDT, CDR2 FYEKMQ (reference sequence). Trimming took 6 bases from V and 6 from J, leaving 20 bases between them. The CDR3 runs to 15 residues. The CDR3 is CASSEWSLSRHGYTF. The CDR3 DNA sequence: TGTGCCAGCAGTGAATGGAGCCTTTCGCGGCATGGCTACACCTTC. Full variable domain (rest looked up from reference TRBV13 and TRBJ1-2): AAGVIQSPRHLIKEKRETATLKCYPIPRHDTVYWYQQGPGQDPQFLISFYEKMQSDKGSIPDRFSAQQFSDYHSELNMSSLELGDSALYFCASSEWSLSRHGYTFGSGTRLTVV.

In this sample, this clonotype turned up a few times. V usage is TRBV6-6 and J usage is TRBJ2-5, with D tentatively TRBD2 (6 bases). The CDR3 covers 14 residues. Trimming removed 4 bases from V and 4 bases from J, with 13 bases in between. Germline V CDR1 and CDR2: MNHNY, SVGAGI (reference sequence). The CDR3 loop reads CASSFAGSGETQYF. In DNA, the CDR3 is TGTGCCAGCAGTTTCGCGGGATCGGGAGAGACCCAGTACTTC.

J is TRBJ2-3 and V is TRBV28; D uncertain. V lost 3 bases and J lost 0, with 7 bases in between. There are 14 residues in the CDR3. CDR1 MDHEN and CDR2 SYDVKM come from the germline V gene. The CDR3 nucleotides are TGTGCCAGCAGTTTCGTCCCTAGCACAGATACGCAGTATTTT. The encoded protein is CASSFVPSTDTQYF.